This TCR beta chain was captured in a study of T cell changes during pregnancy in multiple sclerosis. Measured with immunoSEQ multiplex PCR; TCRdb has only the in-frame clones, and not every one. The sample contains approximately 83,000 clones, just under 95% of which appear only once. This clonotype was obtained from a female donor with multiple sclerosis, enrolled in a pregnancy study. The specimen was peripheral blood, collected in the first trimester of pregnancy.

The CDR3 DNA reads as TGCGCCAGCAGCCAATTGACTAGCGGGGTCCTCCAAGAGACCCAGTACTTC. The encoded protein is CASSQLTSGVLQETQYF. V and J are TRBV4-1 and TRBJ2-5, with 11 positions matching TRBD2. Germline V gene data show CDR1 as MGHRA and CDR2 as YSYEKL. The CDR3 runs to 17 residues. V was clipped by 2 bases and J by 1 base; unmatched bases: 6.